The source of this T cell receptor (beta chain) is a study of identical twins (dated by TCRdb to 2016 to 2017). The study in broad terms: The study deep-sequenced TCR alpha and beta repertoires from monozygotic twins, unrelated adults of various ages and cord blood to test whether fetal clonotypes persist. To rule out contamination, replicate twin experiments were performed at different times with different library preparation protocols. Results the study describes overall, beyond this receptor: The excess sharing between twins in beta out-of-frame sequences was weaker because fewer shared sequences reduced the signal-to-noise ratio. Because the same donors could not be followed over many years, conclusions were based on cross-sectional statistical analysis. Compared with coincidental sharing between unrelated individuals, out-of-frame TCR alpha sequences shared between twins had an excess of sequences with low generation probability. Fewer insertions were carried by abundant cord blood beta clonotypes; a weaker similar trend was observed in young adult naive repertoires, while no such trend was observed in memory repertoires. Invariant T cells such as MAIT and iNKT could partly confound zero-insertion analyses, though diverse VJ usage argued against this for most clonotypes. In monozygotic twins, recombination models systematically underestimated out-of-frame TCR alpha sharing, but the models matched the sharing seen between unrelated individuals.

Receptors were amplified or captured by 5' RACE. Sequenced on an Illumina HiSeq 2000. A universal primer binding site was introduced by template switching, and a unique molecular identifier was present in the final cDNA, enabling accurate counting of TCR cDNA molecules. Specific primers in the conserved constant-segment region were used to synthesize first-strand cDNA for the TCR alpha and beta chains. To control for contamination, every cDNA library was double barcoded, receiving both a SMART-Mk sample barcode and Illumina barcodes. Two successive PCR steps introduced TruSeq adapter sequences along with Illumina sample barcodes. TCR alpha and beta cDNA libraries were sequenced on the Illumina HiSeq platform with custom primers. Per the authors' processing: Raw reads were processed with MiGEC to extract unique molecular identifiers, and MiXCR was used to determine CDR3 positions. For each individual, recombination models were inferred using an EM algorithm with the repgenHMM and IGoR tools. The analysis of shared clonotypes was done with the tcR package in R, with sharing normalized by the product of cloneset sizes. To study raw recombination free of thymic and clonal selection effects, out-of-frame nonproductive sequences were analyzed. TCRdb redid the processing of the public reads, applying fastp at Q25 and MiXCR, and retained in-frame beta chains. Each record represents a unique CDR3 protein, reported with the most common genes and DNA among its rows. None of the V and J calls come from the authors' own analysis; TCRdb made them. The sample yields 300,000 to 400,000 distinct CDR3 sequences; around 12% were counted once. The top ten clones comprise more than 6% of the sample.

This clonotype was picked up a small number of times. Its binding antigen is unknown. Per-base quality was not reported, and no clone a single base away is much larger than it. Every donor was a healthy Caucasian. The twin cohort consisted of three pairs of female monozygotic twins, all aged roughly 18 to 30 years. Positive isolation kits from Invitrogen were used to isolate the CD4+ and CD8+ T cell populations. The CDR3, cysteine through phenylalanine, is 14 amino acids long. Only the CDR3 DNA is retained, 42 bases long and in frame from the first base. From the germline V gene, CDR1 is MDHEN and CDR2 is SYDVKM. Deletion took 4 bases off V and 0 bases off J, with a span of 7 bases between the germline ends. These records were also assigned to another study, of yellow fever vaccine responses in identical twins. The second study, in turn, reports: According to the authors, the vaccine-induced T cell response in identical twins seemed to be partly convergent and partly specific to each individual. In the study, vaccine-responding T cell clones were precisely tracked in identical twins.

The material sequenced was CD8+ T cells sorted from blood. The chain is encoded by TRBV28 joined to TRBJ2-4; no confident D gene assignment can be made. This TCR was sampled from a woman in her late teens or twenties in good health. The DNA sequence reads TGTGCCAGCAGTTCCATTAAAGCCAAAAACATTCAGTACTTC. This yields the protein CASSSIKAKNIQYF.